This TCR beta chain was observed in a study of blood T cell repertoires in COVID-19. Study-level information: Acute and convalescent COVID-19 specimens originated in the United States, Italy and Spain. T cells, B-cell-depleted T cells, or PBMCs provided the cDNA or gDNA that served as material.

Under the authors' procedure: Amplification of reference gene primers was used by the study to estimate nucleated cell counts. The repertoire was sequenced with immunoSEQ multiplex PCR; TCRdb's copy has only in-frame clones and lacks some. V, J and clone size are taken as reported in that table, and D and trimming were inferred from the DNA itself. The sample has tens of thousands of clones; about 92% are singletons. Sequencing used peripheral blood. This TCR derives from a man aged 60 to 69 with acute or convalescent COVID-19.

The CDR3 coding sequence is TGTGCCAGCGATCGACAGGGGGCGCAAAACTATGGCTACACCTTC. Translated, it gives CASDRQGAQNYGYTF. The J gene is TRBJ1-2, the V gene TRBV2, with 10 bases lining up with TRBD1. CDR3 length: 15 residues. The germline gives CDR1 SNHLY, CDR2 FYNNEI. The J segment lost 2 bases and the V segment lost 8 bases, leaving 8 bases of the junction unmatched.